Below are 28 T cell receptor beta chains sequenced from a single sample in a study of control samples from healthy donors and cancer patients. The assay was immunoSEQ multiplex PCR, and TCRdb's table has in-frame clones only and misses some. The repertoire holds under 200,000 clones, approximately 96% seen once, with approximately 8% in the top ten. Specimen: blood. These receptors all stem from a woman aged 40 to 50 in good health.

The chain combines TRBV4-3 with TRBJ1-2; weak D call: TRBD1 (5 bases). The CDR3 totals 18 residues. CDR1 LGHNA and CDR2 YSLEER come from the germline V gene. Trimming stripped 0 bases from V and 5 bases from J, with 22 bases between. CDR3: CASSQDRQSESSGYGYTF. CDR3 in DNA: TGCGCCAGCAGCCAAGACCGACAGAGTGAGTCCTCGGGTTATGGCTACACCTTC.

The CDR3 DNA is TGTGCCAGCAGTTTAAGTTGGACAGGTTTAAACGAGCAGTACTTC. Translating it yields CASSLSWTGLNEQYF. The chain is built from TRBV28 and TRBJ2-7; 7 nucleotides agree with TRBD1. The V and J ends lost 2 bases and 5 bases, in that order; junction bases with no gene match: 9. Germline loops: CDR1 MDHEN, CDR2 SYDVKM. CDR3 length equals 15 residues.

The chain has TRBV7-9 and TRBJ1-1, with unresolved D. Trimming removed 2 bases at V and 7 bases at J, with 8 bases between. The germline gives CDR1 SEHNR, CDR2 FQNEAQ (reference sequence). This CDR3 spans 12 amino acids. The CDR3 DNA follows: TGTGCCAGCAGCTTAAGGGTTAATGAAGCTTTCTTT. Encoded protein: CASSLRVNEAFF.

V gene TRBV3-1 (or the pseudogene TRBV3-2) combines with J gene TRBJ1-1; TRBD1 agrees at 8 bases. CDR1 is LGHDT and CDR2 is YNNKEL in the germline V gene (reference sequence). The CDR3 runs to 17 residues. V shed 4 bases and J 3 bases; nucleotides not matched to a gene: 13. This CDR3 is CASSPTLDRGEDTEAFF. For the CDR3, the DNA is TGTGCCAGCAGCCCAACCCTTGACAGGGGCGAGGACACTGAAGCTTTCTTT.

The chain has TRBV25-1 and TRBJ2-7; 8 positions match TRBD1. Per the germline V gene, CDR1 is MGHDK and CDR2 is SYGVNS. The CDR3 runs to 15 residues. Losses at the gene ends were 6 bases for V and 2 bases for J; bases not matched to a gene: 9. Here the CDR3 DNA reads TGTGCCAGCAGGGTTACCGGGACAGGTGCCTACGAGCAGTACTTC. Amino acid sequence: CASRVTGTGAYEQYF.

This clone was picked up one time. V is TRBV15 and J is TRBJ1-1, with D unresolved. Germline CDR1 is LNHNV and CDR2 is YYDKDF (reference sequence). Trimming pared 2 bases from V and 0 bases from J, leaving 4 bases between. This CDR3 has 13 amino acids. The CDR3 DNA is TGTGCCACCAGCAGATCAGTGAACACTGAAGCTTTCTTT. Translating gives CATSRSVNTEAFF.

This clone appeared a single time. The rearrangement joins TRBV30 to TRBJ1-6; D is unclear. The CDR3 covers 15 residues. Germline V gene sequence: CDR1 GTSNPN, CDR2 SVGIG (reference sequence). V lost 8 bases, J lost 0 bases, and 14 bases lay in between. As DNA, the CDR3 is TGTGCCGAGCGGGCAGCGAGCTCCTATAATTCACCCCTCCACTTT. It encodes CAERAASSYNSPLHF.

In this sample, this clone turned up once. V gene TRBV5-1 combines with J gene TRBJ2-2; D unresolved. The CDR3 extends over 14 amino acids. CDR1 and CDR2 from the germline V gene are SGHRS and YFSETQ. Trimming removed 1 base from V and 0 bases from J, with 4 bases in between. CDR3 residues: CASSLRPNTGELFF. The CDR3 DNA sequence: TGCGCCAGCAGCTTGAGACCGAACACCGGGGAGCTGTTTTTT.

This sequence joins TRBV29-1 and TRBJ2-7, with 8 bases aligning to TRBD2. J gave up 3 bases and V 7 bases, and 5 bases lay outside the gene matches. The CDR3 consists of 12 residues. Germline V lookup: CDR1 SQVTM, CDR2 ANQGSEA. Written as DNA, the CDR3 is TGCAGCGGTCGGGAGGGGAACTACGAGCAGTACTTC. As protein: CSGREGNYEQYF.

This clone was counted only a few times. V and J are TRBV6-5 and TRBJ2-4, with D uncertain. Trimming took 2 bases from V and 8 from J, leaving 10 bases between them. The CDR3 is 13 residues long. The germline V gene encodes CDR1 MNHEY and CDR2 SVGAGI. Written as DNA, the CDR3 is TGTGCCAGCAGTTACGGAATCCTAGACATTCAGTACTTC. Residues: CASSYGILDIQYF.

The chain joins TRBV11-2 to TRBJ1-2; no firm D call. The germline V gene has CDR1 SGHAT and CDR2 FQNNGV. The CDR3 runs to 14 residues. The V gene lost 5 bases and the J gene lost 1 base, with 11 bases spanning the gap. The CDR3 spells CASSAPDGNYGYTF. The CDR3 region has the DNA TGTGCCAGCAGCGCCCCCGACGGTAACTATGGCTACACCTTC.

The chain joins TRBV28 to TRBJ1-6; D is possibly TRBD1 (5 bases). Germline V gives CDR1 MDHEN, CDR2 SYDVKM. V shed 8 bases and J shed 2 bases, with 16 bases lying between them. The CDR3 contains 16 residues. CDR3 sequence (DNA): TGTGCCAGCCGCGGCGGAGGGGCCGCCTATAATTCACCCCTCCACTTT. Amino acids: CASRGGGAAYNSPLHF.

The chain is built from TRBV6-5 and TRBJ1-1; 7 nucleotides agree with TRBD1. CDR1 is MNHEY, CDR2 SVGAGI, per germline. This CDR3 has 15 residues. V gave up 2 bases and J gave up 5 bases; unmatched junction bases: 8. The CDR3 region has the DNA TGTGCCAGCAGTTACAGGGGGCGGTTTGTTACTGAAGCTTTCTTT. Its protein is CASSYRGRFVTEAFF.

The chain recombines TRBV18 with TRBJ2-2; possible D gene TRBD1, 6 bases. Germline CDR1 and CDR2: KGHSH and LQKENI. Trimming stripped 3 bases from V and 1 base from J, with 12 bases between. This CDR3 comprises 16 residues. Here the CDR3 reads CASSPKRGRNTGELFF. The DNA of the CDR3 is TGTGCCAGCTCACCCAAAAGGGGGAGGAACACCGGGGAGCTGTTTTTT.

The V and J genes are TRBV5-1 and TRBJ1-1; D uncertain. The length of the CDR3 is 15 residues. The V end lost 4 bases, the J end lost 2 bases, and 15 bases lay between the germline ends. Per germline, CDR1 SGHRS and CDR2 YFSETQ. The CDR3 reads CASSALTPGNTEAFF. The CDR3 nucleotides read TGCGCCAGCAGCGCCCTTACCCCGGGCAACACTGAAGCTTTCTTT.

In DNA form, the CDR3 reads TGTGCCAGTAGTATTGTAGAGGGGGTCGGTGGCTACACCTTC. This codes for CASSIVEGVGGYTF. This chain uses TRBV19 with TRBJ1-2, with D maybe TRBD1 (6 bases). Trimming removed 3 bases at V and 7 bases at J, with 15 bases between. The CDR3 runs 14 residues. Germline CDR1 LNHDA, CDR2 SQIVND (reference sequence).

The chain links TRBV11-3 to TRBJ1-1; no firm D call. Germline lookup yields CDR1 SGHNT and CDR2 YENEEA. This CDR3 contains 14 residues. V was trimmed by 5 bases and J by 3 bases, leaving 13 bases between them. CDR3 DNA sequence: TGTGCCAGCAGCCACGCGGGGTCGGACACTGAAGCTTTCTTT. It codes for CASSHAGSDTEAFF.

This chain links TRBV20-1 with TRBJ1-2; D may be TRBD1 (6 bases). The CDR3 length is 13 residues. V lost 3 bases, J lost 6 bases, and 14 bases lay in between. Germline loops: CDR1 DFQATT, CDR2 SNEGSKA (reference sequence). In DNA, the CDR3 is TGCAGTGCTAGTATCACAGGGTACAATGGCTACACCTTC. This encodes CSASITGYNGYTF.

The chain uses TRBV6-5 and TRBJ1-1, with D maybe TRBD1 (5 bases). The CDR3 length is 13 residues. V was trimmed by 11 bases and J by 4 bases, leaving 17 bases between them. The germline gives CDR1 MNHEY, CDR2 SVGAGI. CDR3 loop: CAGAGVVSTEAFF. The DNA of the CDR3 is TGTGCCGGGGCCGGTGTGGTGAGCACTGAAGCTTTCTTT.

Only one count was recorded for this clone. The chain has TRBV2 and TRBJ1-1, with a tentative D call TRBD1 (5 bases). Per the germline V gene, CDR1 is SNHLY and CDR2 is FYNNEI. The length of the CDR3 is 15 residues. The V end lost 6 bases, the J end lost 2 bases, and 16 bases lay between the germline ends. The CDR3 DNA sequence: TGTGCCAGCAGGGCACAGGTGGGGGTTAACACTGAAGCTTTCTTT. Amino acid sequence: CASRAQVGVNTEAFF.

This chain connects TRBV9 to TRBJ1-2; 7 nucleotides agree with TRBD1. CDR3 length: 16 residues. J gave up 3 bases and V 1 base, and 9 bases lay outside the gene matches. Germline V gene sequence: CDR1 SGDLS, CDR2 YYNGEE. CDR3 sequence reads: CASSVNTRDRDYGYTF. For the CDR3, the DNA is TGTGCCAGCAGCGTAAACACACGCGACAGGGACTATGGCTACACCTTC.

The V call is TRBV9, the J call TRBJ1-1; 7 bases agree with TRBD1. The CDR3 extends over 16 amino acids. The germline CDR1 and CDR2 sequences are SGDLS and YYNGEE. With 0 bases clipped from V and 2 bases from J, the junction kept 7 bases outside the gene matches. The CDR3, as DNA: TGTGCCAGCAGCGTAGCCCAACAGGGGACTAACACTGAAGCTTTCTTT. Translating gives CASSVAQQGTNTEAFF.

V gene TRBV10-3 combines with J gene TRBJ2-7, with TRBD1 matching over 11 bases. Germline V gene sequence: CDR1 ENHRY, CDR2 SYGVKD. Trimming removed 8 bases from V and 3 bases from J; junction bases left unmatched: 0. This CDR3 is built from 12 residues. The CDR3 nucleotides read TGTGCCATCGGGACAGGGGGCTACGAGCAGTACTTC. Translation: CAIGTGGYEQYF.

The CDR3 DNA follows: TGTGCCTGGAGGGGGGGGGCGGGGACTGAAGCTTTCTTT. Its translation: CAWRGGAGTEAFF. The rearrangement uses TRBV30 and TRBJ1-1; the D gene is possibly TRBD1 (6 bases). The CDR3 is 13 amino acids. Trimming removed 3 bases from V and 5 bases from J, with 13 bases in between. CDR1 and CDR2 from the germline V gene are GTSNPN and SVGIG (reference sequence).

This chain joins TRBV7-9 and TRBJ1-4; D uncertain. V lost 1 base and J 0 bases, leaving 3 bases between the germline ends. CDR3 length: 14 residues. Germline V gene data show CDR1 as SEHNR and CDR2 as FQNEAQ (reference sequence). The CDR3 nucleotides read TGTGCCAGCAGCTTAGAACCAACTAATGAAAAACTGTTTTTT. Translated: CASSLEPTNEKLFF.

CDR3 bases: TGTGCCAGCAGTGCGATTAGCGGGAGGGGATCCTACAATGAGCAGTTCTTC. Residues: CASSAISGRGSYNEQFF. The chain employs TRBV25-1 and TRBJ2-1; 11 nucleotides line up with TRBD2. Germline CDR1 reads MGHDK; CDR2 reads SYGVNS. With 4 bases clipped from V and 1 base from J, the junction kept 6 bases outside the gene matches. The CDR3 runs 17 residues.

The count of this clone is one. The CDR3 sequence: CATSREIGTPYGYTF. The DNA for the CDR3 is TGTGCCACCAGCAGAGAGATCGGGACCCCCTATGGCTACACCTTC. The genes are TRBV15 and TRBJ1-2; D perhaps matches TRBD1 (5 bases). V lost 0 bases and J lost 4, with 12 bases in between. The CDR3 covers 15 residues. Germline V gives CDR1 LNHNV, CDR2 YYDKDF (reference sequence).

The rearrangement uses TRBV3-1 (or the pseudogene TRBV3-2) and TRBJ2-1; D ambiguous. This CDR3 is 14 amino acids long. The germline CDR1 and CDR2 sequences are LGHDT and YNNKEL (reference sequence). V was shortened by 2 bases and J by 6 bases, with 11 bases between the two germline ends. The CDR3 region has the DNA TGTGCCAGCAGCCAAAATGCAGGCGGCAATGAGCAGTTCTTC. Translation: CASSQNAGGNEQFF.